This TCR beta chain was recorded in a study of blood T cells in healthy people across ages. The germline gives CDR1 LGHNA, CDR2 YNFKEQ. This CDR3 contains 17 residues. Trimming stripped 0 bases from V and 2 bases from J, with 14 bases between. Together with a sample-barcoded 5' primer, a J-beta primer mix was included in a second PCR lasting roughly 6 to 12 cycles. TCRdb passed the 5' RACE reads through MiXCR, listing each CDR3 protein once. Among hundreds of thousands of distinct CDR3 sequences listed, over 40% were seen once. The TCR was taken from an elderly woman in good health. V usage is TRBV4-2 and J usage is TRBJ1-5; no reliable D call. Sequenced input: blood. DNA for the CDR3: TGTGCCAGCAGCCAAGATACACACAATGGAGGCAATCAGCCCCAGCATTTT. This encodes CASSQDTHNGGNQPQHF.